The rows below give T cell receptor beta chains drawn from one sample of a study of response to subunit inactivated influenza vaccine. One entry per CDR3 protein results from TCRdb running MiXCR on the RT-PCR reads. The repertoire holds 610,000 or so distinct CDR3 sequences, with around 15% as singletons. The material sequenced was PBMCs from blood, taken about 13 days after vaccination. Receptors were obtained from a middle-aged man who received an inactivated influenza vaccine. CDR3s include the opening cysteine and the closing phenylalanine or tryptophan. The D gene is left open where the match is weak. Size tells how often a clone was seen (once, few, many) or the class of an expanded clone, and some rows leave it out.

V gene: TRBV19; D gene: -; clone size: few; J gene: TRBJ1-1; CDR3 DNA: TGTGCCAGTAGTATAATTGGGGAGCAGAACACTGAAGCTTTCTTT; CDR3 protein: CASSIIGEQNTEAFF
V gene: TRBV3-1; D gene: -; clone size: many; J gene: TRBJ2-5; CDR3 DNA: TGTGCCAGCAGCCAGGGGTTTGAGACCCAGTACTTC; CDR3 protein: CASSQGFETQYF
V gene: TRBV7-2; D gene: -; clone size: few; J gene: TRBJ2-7; CDR3 DNA: TGTGCCAGCAGCTTTTTAACCTTTGCACCACTCCACGAGCAGTACTTC; CDR3 protein: CASSFLTFAPLHEQYF
V gene: TRBV27; D gene: -; clone size: few; J gene: TRBJ1-3; CDR3 DNA: TGTGCCAGCAGAAGAATAGGGGGATTCGGAAACACCATATATTTT; CDR3 protein: CASRRIGGFGNTIYF
V gene: TRBV4-1; D gene: -; clone size: many; J gene: TRBJ1-2; CDR3 DNA: TGCGCCAGCAGCCAAGTTCTGACAGAAAACTATGGCTACACCTTC; CDR3 protein: CASSQVLTENYGYTF
V gene: TRBV7-2; D gene: -; clone size: -; J gene: TRBJ1-1; CDR3 DNA: TGTGCCAGCAGCCTCGGGCTAACCATGAACACTGAAGCTTTCTTT; CDR3 protein: CASSLGLTMNTEAFF
V gene: TRBV7-2; D gene: TRBD2; clone size: -; J gene: TRBJ2-3; CDR3 DNA: TGTGCCAGCAGCACCGGGGGGGCAGTACTAGATACGCAGTATTTT; CDR3 protein: CASSTGGAVLDTQYF
V gene: TRBV3-1; D gene: -; clone size: many; J gene: TRBJ1-4; CDR3 DNA: TGTGCCAGCAGCCAAGGGGCCACGGGACTGTTTTTT; CDR3 protein: CASSQGATGLFF
V gene: TRBV15; D gene: TRBD2; clone size: few; J gene: TRBJ2-3; CDR3 DNA: TGTGCCACCAGCAGCGCCACGGCGGGAGGGCCAAGGGATACGCAGTATTTT; CDR3 protein: CATSSATAGGPRDTQYF
V gene: TRBV3-1; D gene: -; clone size: -; J gene: TRBJ1-1; CDR3 DNA: TGTGCCAGCAGCCAGATATATACCACGGGCAACACTGAAGCTTTCTTT; CDR3 protein: CASSQIYTTGNTEAFF
V gene: TRBV28; D gene: -; clone size: -; J gene: TRBJ1-6; CDR3 DNA: TGTGCCAGCAGGTCCCCGCAGGTACTCAGGGGTTCACCCCTCCACTTT; CDR3 protein: CASRSPQVLRGSPLHF
V gene: TRBV20-1; D gene: TRBD2; clone size: few; J gene: TRBJ2-3; CDR3 DNA: TGCAGTGCTAGCCCCCTAGCGGGGGGCCTCACGCAGTATTTT; CDR3 protein: CSASPLAGGLTQYF
V gene: TRBV12-3/TRBV12-4; D gene: TRBD1; clone size: many; J gene: TRBJ2-7; CDR3 DNA: TGTGCCAGCAGACAATTCGGGACAGGGTACGAGCAGTACTTC; CDR3 protein: CASRQFGTGYEQYF
V gene: TRBV5-1; D gene: -; clone size: -; J gene: TRBJ2-7; CDR3 DNA: TGCGCCAGCAGGGTTGCGGGGAGCTCCTACGAGCAGTACTTC; CDR3 protein: CASRVAGSSYEQYF
V gene: TRBV4-3; D gene: -; clone size: -; J gene: TRBJ2-7; CDR3 DNA: TGCGCCAGCAGCCAAGATCACCGGCGGTTTGGGTACGAGCAGTACTTC; CDR3 protein: CASSQDHRRFGYEQYF
V gene: TRBV7-3; D gene: TRBD2; clone size: -; J gene: TRBJ2-1; CDR3 DNA: TGTGCCAGCAGCCTCTATAGCGGGAGTATAGTCAATGAGCAGTTCTTC; CDR3 protein: CASSLYSGSIVNEQFF
V gene: TRBV2; D gene: -; clone size: few; J gene: TRBJ1-2; CDR3 DNA: TGTGCCAGCAGTGACACTTCTAACTATGGCTACACCTTC; CDR3 protein: CASSDTSNYGYTF
V gene: TRBV20-1; D gene: -; clone size: many; J gene: TRBJ2-1; CDR3 DNA: TGCAGTGCTAGCCGCCCCCGTGTCAGGGGCCGTTTGAATGAGCAGTTCTTC; CDR3 protein: CSASRPRVRGRLNEQFF
V gene: TRBV7-2; D gene: -; clone size: -; J gene: TRBJ2-1; CDR3 DNA: TGTGCCAGCAGCTTAACGTGGCTAGCGTTTTACAATGAGCAGTTCTTC; CDR3 protein: CASSLTWLAFYNEQFF
V gene: TRBV18; D gene: TRBD1; clone size: -; J gene: TRBJ2-6; CDR3 DNA: TGTGCCAGCTCACCGTACCGGGACAGGACCTCTGGGGCCAACGTCCTGACTTTC; CDR3 protein: CASSPYRDRTSGANVLTF
V gene: TRBV4-1; D gene: -; clone size: few; J gene: TRBJ2-7; CDR3 DNA: TGCGCCAGCAGCCAAGGGAGATTTGATCACCACGAGCAGTACTTC; CDR3 protein: CASSQGRFDHHEQYF
V gene: TRBV27; D gene: -; clone size: -; J gene: TRBJ2-2; CDR3 DNA: TGTGCCAGCAGTTTCGAGGGGCGCTGGACCGGGGAGCTGTTTTTT; CDR3 protein: CASSFEGRWTGELFF
V gene: TRBV20-1; D gene: -; clone size: -; J gene: TRBJ1-1; CDR3 DNA: TGCAGTGCTAGAGATGGGTATTTAACAACTGAAGCTTTCTTT; CDR3 protein: CSARDGYLTTEAFF
V gene: TRBV5-1; D gene: -; clone size: few; J gene: TRBJ1-4; CDR3 DNA: TGCGCCAGCAGCGAGGGGCCAACTAATGAAAAACTGTTTTTT; CDR3 protein: CASSEGPTNEKLFF
V gene: TRBV28; D gene: TRBD2; clone size: -; J gene: TRBJ2-4; CDR3 DNA: TGTGCCAGCAGTTCACCCCGCCGGGGGGGGTACATTCAGTACTTC; CDR3 protein: CASSSPRRGGYIQYF
V gene: TRBV14; D gene: -; clone size: few; J gene: TRBJ1-4; CDR3 DNA: TGTGCCAGCAGCGCAGGGATGGGGCGCGAAAAACTGTTTTTT; CDR3 protein: CASSAGMGREKLFF
V gene: TRBV7-2; D gene: TRBD2; clone size: -; J gene: TRBJ2-3; CDR3 DNA: TGTGCCAGCAGCTTAGGGACTAGCGGGAGCGGGACAGATACGCAGTATTTT; CDR3 protein: CASSLGTSGSGTDTQYF
V gene: TRBV7-2; D gene: -; clone size: -; J gene: TRBJ1-1; CDR3 DNA: TGTGCCAGCAGCCAGCCCGGGACACCTGAAGCTTTCTTT; CDR3 protein: CASSQPGTPEAFF
V gene: TRBV9; D gene: TRBD2; clone size: -; J gene: TRBJ2-1; CDR3 DNA: TGTGCCAGCAGCACTGTTGGGACTAACTACAATGAGCAGTTCTTC; CDR3 protein: CASSTVGTNYNEQFF
V gene: TRBV4-2; D gene: TRBD1; clone size: -; J gene: TRBJ2-2; CDR3 DNA: TGTGCCAGCAGCCATACACTTACAGGGGTTGACGGGGAGCTGTTTTTT; CDR3 protein: CASSHTLTGVDGELFF
V gene: TRBV15; D gene: TRBD2; clone size: few; J gene: TRBJ2-5; CDR3 DNA: TGTGCCACTTACGGGGAGGGGATCGGAGAGACCCAGTACTTC; CDR3 protein: CATYGEGIGETQYF
V gene: TRBV5-1; D gene: -; clone size: many; J gene: TRBJ1-1; CDR3 DNA: TGCGCCAGCATGTTCGAGAACACTGAAGCTTTCTTT; CDR3 protein: CASMFENTEAFF